Only a few counts were recorded for the clone carrying this T cell receptor beta chain. The data were taken from a study of metastatic and nonmetastatic thyroid tumors. At the level of the study: Repertoires from malignant and benign thyroid patients were compared across blood and tumor or nodule tissue.

Nobody among the patients had been given any treatment before thyroid surgery. TCRdb reprocessed the PCR reads using MiXCR. The table includes 25,000 to 30,000 clones, roughly 17% detected once. This CDR3 is built from 12 residues. The germline gives CDR1 LGHDT, CDR2 YNNKEL (reference sequence). The V gene lost 3 bases and the J gene lost 4 bases, with 7 bases spanning the gap. The V gene is TRBV3-1, the J gene TRBJ2-7; the D is unclear. This TCR derives from a male donor with papillary thyroid cancer or a benign thyroid nodule (not recorded which). Some clones in this sample may be carry-over from other donors' samples. Material: blood. The CDR3 loop is CASSHLGYEQYF. The CDR3 nucleotides read TGTGCCAGCAGCCATTTGGGGTACGAGCAGTACTTC.